This entry describes one TCR beta chain. The V segment lost 5 bases and the J segment 10 bases; nucleotides outside the gene matches: 5. The CDR3 is 12 residues long. Germline V CDR1 and CDR2: SGHTA, FQGTGA. The source of the sample is a study of blood T cell repertoires in COVID-19. Using immunoSEQ multiplex PCR, the repertoire was profiled, and TCRdb retains in-frame clones only, with some absent. The data show some 250,000 clones, more than 75% seen once. The sequence came from a woman aged 60 to 75 with COVID-19, enrolled during active disease. The V gene is TRBV7-3, the J gene TRBJ2-1, with 7 nucleotides matching TRBD1. Sequencing was performed on peripheral blood. CDR3 in amino acids: CASSPDRYEQFF. The CDR3 nucleotides are TGTGCCAGCAGCCCGGACAGGTACGAGCAGTTCTTC.